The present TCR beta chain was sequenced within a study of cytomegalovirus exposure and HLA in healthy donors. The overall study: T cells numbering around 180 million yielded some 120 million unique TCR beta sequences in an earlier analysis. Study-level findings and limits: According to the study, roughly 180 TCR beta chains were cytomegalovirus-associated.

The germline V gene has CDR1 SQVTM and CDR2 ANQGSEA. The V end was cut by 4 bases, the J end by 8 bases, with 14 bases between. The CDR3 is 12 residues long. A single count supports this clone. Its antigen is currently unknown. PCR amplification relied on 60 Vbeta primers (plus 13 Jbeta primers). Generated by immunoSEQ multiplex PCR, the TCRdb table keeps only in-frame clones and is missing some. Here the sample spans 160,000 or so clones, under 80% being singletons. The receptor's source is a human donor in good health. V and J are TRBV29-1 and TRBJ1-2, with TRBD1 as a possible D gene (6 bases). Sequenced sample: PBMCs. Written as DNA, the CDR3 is TGCAGCGTTGGTTCGGGGGGCGAGGGCTACACCTTC. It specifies CSVGSGGEGYTF.